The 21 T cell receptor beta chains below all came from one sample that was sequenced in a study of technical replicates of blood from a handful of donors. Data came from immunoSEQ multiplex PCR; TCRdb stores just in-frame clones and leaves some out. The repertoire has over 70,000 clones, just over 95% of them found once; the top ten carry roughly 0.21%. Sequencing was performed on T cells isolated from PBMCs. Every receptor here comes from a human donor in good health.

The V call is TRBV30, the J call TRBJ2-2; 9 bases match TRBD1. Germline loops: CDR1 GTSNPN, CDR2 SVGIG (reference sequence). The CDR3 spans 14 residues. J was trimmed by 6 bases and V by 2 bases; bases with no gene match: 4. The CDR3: CAWSQRQGAGELFF. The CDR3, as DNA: TGTGCCTGGAGTCAGAGACAGGGGGCCGGGGAGCTGTTTTTT. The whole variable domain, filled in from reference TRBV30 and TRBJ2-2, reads SQTIHQWPATLVQPVGSPLSLECTVEGTSNPNLYWYRQAAGRGLQLLFYSVGIGQISSEVPQNLSASRPQDRQFILSSKKLLLSDSGFYLCAWSQRQGAGELFFGEGSRLTVL.

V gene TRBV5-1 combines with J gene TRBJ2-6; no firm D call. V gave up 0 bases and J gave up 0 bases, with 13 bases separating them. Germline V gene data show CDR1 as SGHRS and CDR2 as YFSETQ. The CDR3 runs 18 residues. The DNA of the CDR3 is TGCGCCAGCAGCTTGGAAGTCCCACCTACCTCTGGGGCCAACGTCCTGACTTTC. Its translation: CASSLEVPPTSGANVLTF.

The CDR3 is CASSPDRNYGYTF. The CDR3 nucleotides are TGTGCCAGCAGCCCGGACAGGAACTATGGCTACACCTTC. The chain is built from TRBV9 and TRBJ1-2, with 7 positions matching TRBD1. Per the germline V gene, CDR1 is SGDLS and CDR2 is YYNGEE. The CDR3 has 13 residues. Unmatched junction bases numbered 2, after V lost 4 bases and J lost 2 bases.

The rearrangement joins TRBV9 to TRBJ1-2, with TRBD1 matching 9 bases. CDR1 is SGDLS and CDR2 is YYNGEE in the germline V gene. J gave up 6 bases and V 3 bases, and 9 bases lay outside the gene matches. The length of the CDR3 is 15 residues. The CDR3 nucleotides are TGTGCCAGCAGCGGGAGTAGGACAGGGGCTCATGGCTACACCTTC. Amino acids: CASSGSRTGAHGYTF.

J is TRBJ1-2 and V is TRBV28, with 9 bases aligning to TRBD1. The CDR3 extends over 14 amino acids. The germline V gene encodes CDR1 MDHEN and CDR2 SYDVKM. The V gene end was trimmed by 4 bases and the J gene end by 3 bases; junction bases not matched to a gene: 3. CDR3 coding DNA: TGTGCCAGCAGTTCACAGGGGGCGGACTATGGCTACACCTTC. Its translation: CASSSQGADYGYTF.

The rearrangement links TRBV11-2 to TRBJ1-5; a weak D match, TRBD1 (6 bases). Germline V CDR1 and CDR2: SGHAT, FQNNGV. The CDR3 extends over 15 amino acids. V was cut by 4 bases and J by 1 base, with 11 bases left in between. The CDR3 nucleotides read TGTGCCAGCAGCTCTACAGGGTTGAGCAATCAGCCCCAGCATTTT. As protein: CASSSTGLSNQPQHF.

The CDR3 DNA sequence: TGTGCCAGCTCACCGATGTCGGGGGGCAATGAGCAGTTCTTC. It is translated as CASSPMSGGNEQFF. The chain is built from TRBV18 and TRBJ2-1; 7 bases align to TRBD2. This CDR3 is built from 14 residues. Germline CDR1 KGHSH, CDR2 LQKENI. V lost 3 bases to trimming and J lost 6 bases; unmatched junction nucleotides: 5.

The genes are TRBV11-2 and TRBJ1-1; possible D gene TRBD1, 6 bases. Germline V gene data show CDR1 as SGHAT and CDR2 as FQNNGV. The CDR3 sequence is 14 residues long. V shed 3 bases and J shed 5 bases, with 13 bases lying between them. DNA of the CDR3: TGTGCCAGCAGCTTGACAACTAGGGGGACTGAAGCTTTCTTT. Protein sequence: CASSLTTRGTEAFF.

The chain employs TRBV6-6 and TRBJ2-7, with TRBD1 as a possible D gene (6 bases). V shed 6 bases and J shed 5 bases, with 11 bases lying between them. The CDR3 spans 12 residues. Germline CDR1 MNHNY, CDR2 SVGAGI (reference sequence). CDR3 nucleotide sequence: TGTGCCAGCAGGCACAGGGAGAACGAGCAGTACTTC. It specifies CASRHRENEQYF.

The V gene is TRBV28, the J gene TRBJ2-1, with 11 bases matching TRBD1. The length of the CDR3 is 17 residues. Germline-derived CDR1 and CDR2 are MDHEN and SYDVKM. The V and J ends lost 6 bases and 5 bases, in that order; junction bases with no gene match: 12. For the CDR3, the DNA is TGTGCCAGCAGCCTGGACTGGACAGGGGGCGCAAACAATGAGCAGTTCTTC. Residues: CASSLDWTGGANNEQFF.

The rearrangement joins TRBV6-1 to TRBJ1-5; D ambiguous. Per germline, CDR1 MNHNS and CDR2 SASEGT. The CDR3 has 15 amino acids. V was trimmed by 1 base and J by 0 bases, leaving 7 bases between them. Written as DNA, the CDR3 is TGTGCCAGCAGTGAAGAGAGATATAGCAATCAGCCCCAGCATTTT. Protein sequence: CASSEERYSNQPQHF.

For the CDR3, the DNA is TGTGCCAGCAGTCCACGACAGATACAAGAGACCCAGTACTTC. Protein sequence: CASSPRQIQETQYF. The genes are TRBV6-1 and TRBJ2-5; D is perhaps TRBD1 (5 bases). Germline CDR1 reads MNHNS; CDR2 reads SASEGT. There are 14 residues in the CDR3. V was clipped by 5 bases and J by 2 bases, with 12 bases between them.

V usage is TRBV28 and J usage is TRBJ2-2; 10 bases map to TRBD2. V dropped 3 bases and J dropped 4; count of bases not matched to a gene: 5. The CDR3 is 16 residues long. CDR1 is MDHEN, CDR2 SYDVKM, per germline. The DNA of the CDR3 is TGTGCCAGCAGTTTTGTGGGGACTAGCGTCACCGGGGAGCTGTTTTTT. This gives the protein CASSFVGTSVTGELFF.

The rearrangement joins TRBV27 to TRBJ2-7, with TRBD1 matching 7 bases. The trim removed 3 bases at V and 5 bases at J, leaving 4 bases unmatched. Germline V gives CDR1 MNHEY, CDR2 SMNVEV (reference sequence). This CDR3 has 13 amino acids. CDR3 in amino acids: CASSFDRANEQYF. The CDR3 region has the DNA TGTGCCAGCAGTTTTGACAGGGCGAACGAGCAGTACTTC.

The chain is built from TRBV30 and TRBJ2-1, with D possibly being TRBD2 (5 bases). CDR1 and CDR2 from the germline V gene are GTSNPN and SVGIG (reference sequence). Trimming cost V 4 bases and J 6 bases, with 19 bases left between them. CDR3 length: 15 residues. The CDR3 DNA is TGTGCCTGGACTCGAGACTCCCCCCGGGGCAATGAGCAGTTCTTC. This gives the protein CAWTRDSPRGNEQFF.

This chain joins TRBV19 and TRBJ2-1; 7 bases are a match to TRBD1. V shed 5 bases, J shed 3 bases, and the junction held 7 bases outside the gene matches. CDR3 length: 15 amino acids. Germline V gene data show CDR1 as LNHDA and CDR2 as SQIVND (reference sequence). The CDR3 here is CASSGPGQNYNEQFF. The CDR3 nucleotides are TGTGCCAGTAGTGGTCCGGGACAGAACTACAATGAGCAGTTCTTC. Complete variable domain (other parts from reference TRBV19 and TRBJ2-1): DGGITQSPKYLFRKEGQNVTLSCEQNLNHDAMYWYRQDPGQGLRLIYYSQIVNDFQKGDIAEGYSVSREKKESFPLTVTSAQKNPTAFYLCASSGPGQNYNEQFFGPGTRLTVL.

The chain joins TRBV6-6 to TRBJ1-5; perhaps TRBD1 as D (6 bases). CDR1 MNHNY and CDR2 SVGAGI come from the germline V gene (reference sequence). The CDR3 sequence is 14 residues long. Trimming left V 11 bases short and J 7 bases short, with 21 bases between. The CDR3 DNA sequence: TGTGCCGCGGGCAAATCACAGGGATTGCAGCCCCAGCATTTT. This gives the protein CAAGKSQGLQPQHF.

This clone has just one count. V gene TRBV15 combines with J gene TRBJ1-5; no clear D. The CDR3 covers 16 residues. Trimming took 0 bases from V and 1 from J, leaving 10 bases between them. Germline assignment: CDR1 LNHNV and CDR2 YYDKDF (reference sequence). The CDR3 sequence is CATSRDFGQSNQPQHF. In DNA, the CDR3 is TGTGCCACCAGCAGAGATTTTGGGCAGAGCAATCAGCCCCAGCATTTT.

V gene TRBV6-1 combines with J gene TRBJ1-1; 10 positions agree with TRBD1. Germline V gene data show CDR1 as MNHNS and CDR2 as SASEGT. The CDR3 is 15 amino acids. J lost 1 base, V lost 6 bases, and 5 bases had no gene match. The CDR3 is CASRPGTGENTEAFF. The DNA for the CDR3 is TGTGCCAGCAGGCCCGGGACAGGGGAGAACACTGAAGCTTTCTTT.

For the CDR3, the DNA is TGTGCCAGTAGTAGACAGGTGGACACTGAAGCTTTCTTT. Amino acids: CASSRQVDTEAFF. This rearrangement joins TRBV19 to TRBJ1-1; possible D gene TRBD1, 6 bases. Trimming cost V 4 bases and J 3 bases, with 9 bases left between them. The CDR3 extends over 13 amino acids. Looked up from germline, CDR1 is LNHDA and CDR2 is SQIVND (reference sequence).

CDR3 sequence (DNA): TGCGCCAGCAGCGTGACTAGCGGGACAATGACCGGGGAGCTGTTTTTT. Its translation: CASSVTSGTMTGELFF. The chain is built from TRBV5-1 and TRBJ2-2; 11 bases match TRBD2. Germline trimming cut 4 bases from V and 5 bases from J; bases unmatched to any gene: 7. The CDR3 sequence is 16 residues long. Germline V lookup: CDR1 SGHRS, CDR2 YFSETQ.